This section outlines one T cell receptor (beta chain) sequence together with its context. This entry is derived from a study of blood T cell repertoires in COVID-19. As processed by the authors: For nucleated cells, counts were estimated from reference gene primer amplification. The method was immunoSEQ multiplex PCR; TCRdb's version includes in-frame clones alone and lacks a portion of them. V and J calls and clone size are as listed in that table; D and trimming were resolved from the DNA. The sample records a few hundred thousand clones, approximately 89% being singletons. The CDR3 has 16 amino acids. CDR1 is SEHNR and CDR2 is FQNEAQ in the germline V gene (reference sequence). The V gene lost 11 bases and the J gene lost 0 bases, with 20 bases spanning the gap.

The genes are TRBV7-9 and TRBJ2-4; a weak D match, TRBD2 (6 bases). Specimen: peripheral blood. The receptor's source is a woman younger than 45 with COVID-19, enrolled during active disease. The CDR3 region has the DNA TGTGCCTCGACTGGGGATCCGGGAGAAGCCAAAAACATTCAGTACTTC. This sequence encodes CASTGDPGEAKNIQYF.